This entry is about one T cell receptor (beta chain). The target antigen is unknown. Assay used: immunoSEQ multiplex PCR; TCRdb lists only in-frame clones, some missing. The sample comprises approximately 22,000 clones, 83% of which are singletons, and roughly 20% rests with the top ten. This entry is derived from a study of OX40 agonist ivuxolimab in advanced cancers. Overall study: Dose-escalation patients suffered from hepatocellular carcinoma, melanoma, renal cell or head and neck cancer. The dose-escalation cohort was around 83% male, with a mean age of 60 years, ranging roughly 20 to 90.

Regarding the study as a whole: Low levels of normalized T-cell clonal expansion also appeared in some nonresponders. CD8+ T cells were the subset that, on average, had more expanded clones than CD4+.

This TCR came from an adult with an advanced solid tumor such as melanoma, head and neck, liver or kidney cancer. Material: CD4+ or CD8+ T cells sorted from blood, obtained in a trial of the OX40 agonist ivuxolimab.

The CDR3 DNA follows: TGTGCCAGCAGCCCAAACCCGGGGGAAGCTGAAGCTTTCTTT. Translated: CASSPNPGEAEAFF. The chain carries TRBV7-6 and TRBJ1-1, with a possible D match to TRBD1 (5 bases). V dropped 5 bases and J dropped 6 bases, with 16 bases sitting between them. The CDR3 is made up of 14 amino acids. CDR1 SGHVS and CDR2 FNYEAQ come from the germline V gene.